This T cell receptor (beta chain) was identified during a study of vaccination effects on CD4 cells after COVID-19 (dated by TCRdb to between 2021 and 2022). Regarding the research as a whole: Participants received two doses of either the BNT162b2 or the mRNA-1273 mRNA SARS-CoV-2 vaccine. SARS-CoV-2 spike-specific CD4+ TCR repertoires were compared before and after mRNA vaccination in COVID-19 convalescent patients and in infection-naive vaccine recipients. Altogether, around 11 COVID-19 convalescent patients and a few SARS-CoV-2-naive healthy vaccine recipients made up the full study. Pre-vaccine samples were collected from a couple of convalescent patients 16 days and one week before the first dose, corresponding to 142 and 148 days after COVID-19 diagnosis. Cultures from other donors in the study were sequenced with the Oncomine TCR Beta short-read assay on an Illumina iSeq 100.

Study-wide conclusions, independent of this receptor: Only a small number of convalescent patients were included, and no early post-infection timepoints were available, which limited the study. Both infection-induced and vaccine-induced clones contracted markedly at late post-vaccination timepoints, which is consistent with waning T cell responses. In convalescent patients, the post-vaccine spike-reactive repertoire was composed mainly of new vaccine-induced clones that were largely distinct from infection-induced clones.

V loses 6 bases at its end and J loses 8 bases; junction bases beyond the gene matches: 13. As encoded in the germline V gene, CDR1 is MDHEN while CDR2 is SYDVKM. The CDR3 covers 15 residues, taking in both the cysteine and the phenylalanine. CDR3 DNA only is kept here, 45 bases in frame from base 1. Remarks on this clone: The clone's antigen remains unknown. Nothing much larger sits one base from this clone, and base qualities are not available.

The ViraFEST assay stimulated PBMC with viral peptide pools and then used TCR sequencing to identify antigen-specific CD4+ T cell clonotypes by expansion. After less than eleven days of culture, CD4+ T cells were isolated with the EasySep CD4+ T cell isolation kit. PCR-confirmed SARS-CoV-2 infection had occurred in convalescent patients between March and December 2020, before the Alpha, Beta and Delta variants emerged in the United States. Each well held 1.5 million to 2.5 million PBMC cultured in IMDM containing around 5% human AB serum, roughly 9.6 IU/ml IL-2 and gentamicin, along with about 9.3 ug/ml peptides. Half of the culture medium was replaced with fresh IL-2-containing medium on days 3 and 7. Each peptide stimulation condition was cultured in triplicate wells unless otherwise noted. Using Ficoll-Paque Plus gradient centrifugation, PBMC were separated from whole blood and then either used fresh or cryopreserved at -140C. Overlapping peptide pools spanned the spike proteins of SARS-CoV-2 and the common cold coronaviruses HCoV-NL63, HCoV-OC43 and HCoV-229E. The QIAamp micro DNA kit was used to extract genomic DNA from the cultured CD4+ T cells.

The library was built by means of the immunoSEQ multiplex PCR assay. DNA from the cultured and isolated CD4+ T cells underwent TCR beta CDR3 sequencing. As for the authors' bioinformatics: The analysis removed non-productive TCR sequences, trimmed reads to the CDR3 region, and retained only CDR3s that were 7 or more amino acids long. The MANAFEST web app was used to pick out antigen-specific clonotypes by comparing their expansion in peptide wells with that in reference cultures. For clones to be considered positive, expansion at FDR<0.05 versus reference and all other wells, an odds ratio above 5, and a frequency above 0.1% in two replicate wells were required. A clonotype was called cross-reactive if it was significantly expanded both in SARS-CoV-2 spike wells and in at least one common cold coronavirus spike condition. Levenshtein distance calculated with the stringdist R package was used to assess CDR3 similarity, and unrooted trees were constructed with ape in R 3.6.1. Sourced from immuneACCESS, this table was stored by TCRdb with only in-frame sequences that have V and J called. A share of the clones is absent; for the studies checked, an unresolved V gene accounts for under half, and the remainder has no known explanation. V and J calls plus clone size are reproduced from that table; the DNA served to infer D and trimming. For this sample the table gives tens of thousands of clones, of which approximately 76% were detected only once. Around 16% of the sample is taken by the ten largest.

The chain couples TRBV28 to TRBJ1-2; 9 nucleotides in the junction match TRBD1. This receptor was obtained from a human donor who had a prior SARS-CoV-2 infection. The sequences come from CD4+ T cells from PBMCs cultured with SARS-CoV-2 spike peptides, collected before COVID-19 vaccination. The cell subset or site label, read with the paper, signifies: SARS-CoV-2 spike overlapping peptide pool stimulation. The encoded CDR3 is CASSSQGQGITGYTF. The nucleotide sequence is given as TGTGCCAGCAGCTCGCAAGGACAGGGGATAACAGGCTACACCTTC.